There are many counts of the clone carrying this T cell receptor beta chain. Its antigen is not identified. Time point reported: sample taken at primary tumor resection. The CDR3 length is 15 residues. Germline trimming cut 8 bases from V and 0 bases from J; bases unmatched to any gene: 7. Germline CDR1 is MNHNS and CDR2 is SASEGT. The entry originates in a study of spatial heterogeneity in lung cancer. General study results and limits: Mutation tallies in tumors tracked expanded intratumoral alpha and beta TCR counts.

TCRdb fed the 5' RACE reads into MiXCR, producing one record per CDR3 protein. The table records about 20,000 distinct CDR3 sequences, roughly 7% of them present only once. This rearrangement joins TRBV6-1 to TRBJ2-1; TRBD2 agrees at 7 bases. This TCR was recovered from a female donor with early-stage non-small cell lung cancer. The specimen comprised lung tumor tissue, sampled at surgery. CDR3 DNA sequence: TGTGCCAGCGCTCGGGGGGTTGGCTCCTACAATGAGCAGTTCTTC. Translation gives CASARGVGSYNEQFF.